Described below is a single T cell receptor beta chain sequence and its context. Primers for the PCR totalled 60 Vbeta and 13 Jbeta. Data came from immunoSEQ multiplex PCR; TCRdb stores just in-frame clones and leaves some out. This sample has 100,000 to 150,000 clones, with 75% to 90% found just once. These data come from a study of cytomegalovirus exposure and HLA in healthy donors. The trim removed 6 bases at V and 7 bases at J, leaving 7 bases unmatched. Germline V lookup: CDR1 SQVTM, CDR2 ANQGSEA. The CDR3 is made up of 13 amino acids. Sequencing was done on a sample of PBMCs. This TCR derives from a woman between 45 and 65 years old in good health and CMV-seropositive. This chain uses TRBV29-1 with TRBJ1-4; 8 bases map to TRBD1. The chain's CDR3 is CSVADRASEKLFF. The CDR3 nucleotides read TGCAGCGTCGCGGACAGGGCAAGTGAAAAACTGTTTTTT.